What follows are 31 T cell receptor beta chains derived from one specimen sequenced in a study of OX40 agonist ivuxolimab in advanced cancers. The table came from immunoSEQ multiplex PCR; TCRdb's copy has only in-frame clones and leaves some out. This table has 84,000 or so clones, more than 70% appearing once. Sequencing was performed on CD4+ or CD8+ T cells sorted from blood, taken in a trial of the OX40 agonist ivuxolimab. These receptors were taken from an adult with an advanced solid tumor such as melanoma, head and neck, liver or kidney cancer.

This clone was observed once. The chain joins TRBV6-1 to TRBJ1-3; the match to TRBD1 covers 8 bases. The trim removed 4 bases at V and 3 bases at J, leaving 8 bases unmatched. Germline CDR1 reads MNHNS; CDR2 reads SASEGT. This CDR3 is built from 16 residues. The CDR3 is CASSGKSGGDGNTIYF. As DNA, the CDR3 is TGTGCCAGCAGTGGGAAATCAGGGGGCGATGGAAACACCATATATTTT.

The chain links TRBV6-5 to TRBJ2-1; no clear D gene. Germline V gene data show CDR1 as MNHEY and CDR2 as SVGAGI. With 1 base removed from V and 5 bases from J, the gap between germline ends came to 9 bases. The CDR3 consists of 14 residues. This CDR3 reads CASSYFPQNNEQFF. CDR3 coding DNA: TGTGCCAGCAGTTACTTCCCCCAGAACAATGAGCAGTTCTTC.

The rearrangement links TRBV5-1 to TRBJ2-7; D gene ambiguous. This CDR3 is 14 amino acids long. Per germline, CDR1 SGHRS and CDR2 YFSETQ. V lost 0 bases and J lost 5, with 12 bases in between. The CDR3 coding sequence is TGCGCCAGCAGCTTGGCCGGGCAGAGTGACGAGCAGTACTTC. It is translated as CASSLAGQSDEQYF.

The rearrangement links TRBV5-5 to TRBJ1-3, with TRBD1 matching over 7 bases. The germline CDR1 and CDR2 sequences are SGHKS and YYEKEE (reference sequence). CDR3 size: 13 residues. V trimming: 0 bases; J trimming: 9 bases; junction bases outside the gene matches: 3. CDR3 region: CASSLAGTVTIYF. CDR3 nucleotides: TGTGCCAGCAGCTTGGCCGGGACAGTCACCATATATTTT. The full variable domain, completed using reference TRBV5-5 and TRBJ1-3, is DAGVTQSPTHLIKTRGQQVTLRCSPISGHKSVSWYQQVLGQGPQFIFQYYEKEERGRGNFPDRFSARQFPNYSSELNVNALLLGDSALYLCASSLAGTVTIYFGEGSWLTVV.

The rearrangement joins TRBV5-6 to TRBJ2-7, with TRBD1 as a possible D gene (6 bases). V was trimmed by 2 bases and J by 4 bases, leaving 13 bases between them. The CDR3 runs to 14 residues. From germline, CDR1 is SGHDT and CDR2 YYEEEE. As DNA, the CDR3 is TGTGCCAGCAGCTTTACAGGGATAGATTACGAGCAGTACTTC. It yields the protein CASSFTGIDYEQYF.

The CDR3, as DNA: TGTGCCAGCAGTTCTCCGGGACAGAGCTACGAGCAGTACTTC. It encodes CASSSPGQSYEQYF. The chain has TRBV7-2 and TRBJ2-5; 7 bases are shared with TRBD1. The better agreement between TRBJ2-7 and the DNA end casts doubt on the J call. The CDR3 extends over 14 amino acids. The germline CDR1 and CDR2 sequences are SGHTA and FQGNSA.

Details on this clone: The junction differs from germline at one of its ends, possibly a read error. The identical CDR3 is also encoded by other nucleotide sequences in the sample. The chain uses TRBV2 and TRBJ1-5; the D gene is possibly TRBD1 (5 bases). Per germline, CDR1 SNHLY and CDR2 FYNNEI. This CDR3 is built from 12 residues. The CDR3 here is CASSEGPQPQHF. CDR3 nucleotides: TGTGCCAGCAGTGAGGGACCCCAGCCCCAACATTTT.

The chain joins TRBV5-4 to TRBJ2-5; D is perhaps TRBD1 (6 bases). Trimming removed 9 bases from V and 1 base from J, with 16 bases in between. Germline lookup yields CDR1 SGHNT and CDR2 YYREEE (reference sequence). This CDR3 has 14 residues. CDR3 amino acids: CATFGGQIQETQYF. Written as DNA, the CDR3 is TGTGCCACGTTCGGAGGACAGATCCAAGAGACCCAGTACTTC.

This chain connects TRBV19 to TRBJ1-5, with D hard to call. Trimming cost V 8 bases and J 2 bases, with 13 bases left between them. Per the germline V gene, CDR1 is LNHDA and CDR2 is SQIVND (reference sequence). CDR3 length: 14 residues. CDR3 DNA sequence: TGTGCCAGTCTAGAGTCATCGGGCAATCAGCCCCAGCATTTT. Translated, it gives CASLESSGNQPQHF.

This chain links TRBV2 with TRBJ1-5, with D maybe TRBD1 (6 bases). The CDR3 sequence is 14 residues long. V was clipped by 3 bases and J by 3 bases, with 9 bases between them. Germline V CDR1 and CDR2: SNHLY, FYNNEI. The CDR3 loop is CASSETGPNQPQHF. The CDR3 coding sequence is TGTGCCAGCAGTGAGACAGGCCCCAATCAGCCCCAGCATTTT.

The CDR3 DNA sequence: TGTGCCAGCAGTTTATCGATTACAGGGGGCTTGGAGACCCAGTACTTC. Translated, it gives CASSLSITGGLETQYF. The rearrangement joins TRBV27 to TRBJ2-5, with TRBD1 identical over 9 bases. Germline lookup yields CDR1 MNHEY and CDR2 SMNVEV (reference sequence). There are 16 residues in the CDR3. V lost 0 bases, J lost 5 bases, and 7 bases stayed unmatched.

The V and J genes are TRBV6-4 and TRBJ2-7; possibly TRBD1 for D (5 bases). V lost 2 bases to trimming and J lost 1 base, with 9 bases between them. Germline CDR1 reads MRHNA; CDR2 reads SNTAGT. This CDR3 has 14 residues. This CDR3 reads CASSDRGLSYEQYF. For the CDR3, the DNA is TGTGCCAGCAGTGACAGGGGCCTTTCCTACGAGCAGTACTTC.

This clone occurred a few times. V gene TRBV5-4 combines with J gene TRBJ2-4; tentative D call: TRBD2 (5 bases). From germline, CDR1 is SGHNT and CDR2 YYREEE (reference sequence). Trimming left V 5 bases short and J 0 bases short, with 12 bases between. CDR3 length: 15 amino acids. The CDR3, as DNA: TGTGCCAGCAGTCCCCCCGAGGGAGCCAAAAACATTCAGTACTTC. This gives the protein CASSPPEGAKNIQYF.

The chain employs TRBV19 and TRBJ1-1, with no clear D. The CDR3 loop spans 12 amino acids. The V gene's germline CDR1 is LNHDA and CDR2 SQIVND (reference sequence). V lost 3 bases, J lost 5 bases, and 7 bases lay in between. CDR3 protein: CASSMIRTEAFF. Written as DNA, the CDR3 is TGTGCCAGTAGTATGATTAGGACTGAAGCTTTCTTT. The whole variable domain, filled in from reference TRBV19 and TRBJ1-1, reads DGGITQSPKYLFRKEGQNVTLSCEQNLNHDAMYWYRQDPGQGLRLIYYSQIVNDFQKGDIAEGYSVSREKKESFPLTVTSAQKNPTAFYLCASSMIRTEAFFGQGTRLTVV.

V is TRBV5-4 and J is TRBJ2-7; TRBD2 matches at 7 bases. Germline V lookup: CDR1 SGHNT, CDR2 YYREEE (reference sequence). The CDR3 runs 14 residues. The V and J ends lost 4 bases and 0 bases, in that order; junction bases with no gene match: 4. The CDR3 reads CASSPTGGSYEQYF. The CDR3 DNA reads as TGTGCCAGCAGCCCGACGGGGGGCTCCTACGAGCAGTACTTC.

The chain joins TRBV18 to TRBJ1-1; 9 nucleotides match TRBD1. CDR3 length equals 17 residues. V dropped 3 bases and J dropped 1; count of bases not matched to a gene: 9. Germline lookup yields CDR1 KGHSH and CDR2 LQKENI. The CDR3 sequence is CASSPSIAGQGNTEAFF. Written as DNA, the CDR3 is TGTGCCAGCTCACCCTCAATAGCGGGACAGGGGAACACTGAAGCTTTCTTT.

V gene TRBV7-6 combines with J gene TRBJ1-2; TRBD1 might be the D (6 bases). The length of the CDR3 is 16 residues. V lost 1 base and J 0 bases, leaving 12 bases between the germline ends. Germline lookup yields CDR1 SGHVS and CDR2 FNYEAQ. CDR3 in amino acids: CASSLGAQGSNYGYTF. CDR3 DNA: TGTGCCAGCAGCTTAGGCGCACAGGGATCTAACTATGGCTACACCTTC.

This sequence joins TRBV7-2 and TRBJ2-7; D possibly uses TRBD1 or TRBD2 (6 bases each). The CDR3 length is 16 residues. Germline V lookup: CDR1 SGHTA, CDR2 FQGNSA. Trimming left V 1 base short and J 3 bases short, with 16 bases between. The CDR3 sequence is CASSLVADSFNYEQYF. CDR3 nucleotides: TGTGCCAGCAGCTTAGTAGCGGACAGCTTTAACTACGAGCAGTACTTC. Full variable domain (remainder filled in from reference TRBV7-2 and TRBJ2-7): GAGVSQSPSNKVTEKGKDVELRCDPISGHTALYWYRQSLGQGLEFLIYFQGNSAPDKSGLPSDRFSAERTGGSVSTLTIQRTQQEDSAVYLCASSLVADSFNYEQYFGPGTRLTVT.

The V gene is TRBV7-2, the J gene TRBJ2-3, with TRBD2 matching over 9 bases. This CDR3 has 16 residues. Germline loops: CDR1 SGHTA, CDR2 FQGNSA. The V gene end was trimmed by 3 bases and the J gene end by 4 bases; junction bases not matched to a gene: 8. The CDR3 region is CASSFRAGGRADTQYF. The CDR3 DNA reads TGTGCCAGCAGCTTTAGAGCGGGGGGCCGCGCAGATACGCAGTATTTT.

The genes are TRBV28 and TRBJ2-1; a possible D gene is TRBD1 (5 bases). The germline V gene has CDR1 MDHEN and CDR2 SYDVKM. CDR3 length: 14 residues. V dropped 10 bases and J dropped 0 bases, with 13 bases sitting between them. In nucleotides, the CDR3 is TGTGCCATCCAGGGTCCAAGCTCCTACAATGAGCAGTTCTTC. Translation gives CAIQGPSSYNEQFF.

This clone was recorded a few times. The chain uses TRBV11-2 and TRBJ1-1, with D unresolved. Germline CDR1 reads SGHAT; CDR2 reads FQNNGV. With 5 bases removed from V and 1 base from J, the gap between germline ends came to 11 bases. The CDR3 length is 14 residues. The CDR3 region is CASSLVRTNTEAFF. CDR3 in DNA: TGTGCCAGCAGCCTTGTCCGGACGAACACTGAAGCTTTCTTT.

The J gene is TRBJ1-1, the V gene TRBV30, with unresolved D. CDR1 and CDR2 from the germline V gene are GTSNPN and SVGIG (reference sequence). This CDR3 comprises 12 residues. V lost 4 bases and J lost 4, with 10 bases in between. The CDR3 DNA is TGTGCCTGGATGCGGCGCGGCACTGAAGCTTTCTTT. Its protein product is CAWMRRGTEAFF.

The chain employs TRBV9 and TRBJ2-7; 15 bases are a match to TRBD2. V was clipped by 3 bases and J by 2 bases; unmatched bases: 9. The CDR3 consists of 18 residues. Germline assignment: CDR1 SGDLS and CDR2 YYNGEE. CDR3 bases: TGTGCCAGCAGCGGACCTGGGACTAGCGGGGGGCCCCCCTACGAGCAGTACTTC. It translates to CASSGPGTSGGPPYEQYF.

This clone is a singleton in its sample. V and J are TRBV7-2 and TRBJ2-1, with TRBD2 identical over 10 bases. The CDR3 is made up of 15 amino acids. With V trimmed by 2 bases and J by 5 bases, 3 bases remained unmatched. Germline CDR1 and CDR2: SGHTA and FQGNSA. CDR3 DNA: TGTGCCAGCAGCTTACTAGCGGGAGACAACAATGAGCAGTTCTTC. Translating gives CASSLLAGDNNEQFF.

Here the CDR3 DNA reads TGTGCCAGCAGACGGTGGACCGGAGGTAATTCACCCCTCCACTTT. Amino acids: CASRRWTGGNSPLHF. V usage is TRBV27 and J usage is TRBJ1-6; D call uncertain. CDR3 length equals 15 residues. Trimming removed 6 bases at V and 6 bases at J, with 15 bases between. Germline V lookup: CDR1 MNHEY, CDR2 SMNVEV (reference sequence).

The chain uses TRBV7-8 and TRBJ2-7, with a weak D call TRBD2 (6 bases). Trimming shortened V by 5 bases and J by 7 bases, and 18 bases separated the two germline ends. CDR1 is SGHVS and CDR2 is FQNEAQ in the germline V gene. This CDR3 spans 14 amino acids. CDR3 region: CASSPTLPAGEQYF. The DNA for the CDR3 is TGTGCCAGCAGCCCAACACTTCCGGCGGGGGAGCAGTACTTC.

In this sample, this clone turned up once. The chain recombines TRBV4-1 with TRBJ2-7, with D unclear. The CDR3 contains 13 residues. The germline V and J ends were trimmed by 6 bases and 2 bases, with 11 bases remaining between them. Germline V gives CDR1 MGHRA, CDR2 YSYEKL. CDR3 DNA: TGCGCCAGCAGGGATGTGGGTACCTACGAGCAGTACTTC. It is translated as CASRDVGTYEQYF.

This rearrangement joins TRBV10-3 to TRBJ1-2; 9 nucleotides match TRBD1. Germline CDR1 is ENHRY and CDR2 is SYGVKD. V was clipped by 5 bases and J by 8 bases; unmatched bases: 3. The CDR3 extends over 12 amino acids. CDR3 in DNA: TGTGCCATCAGTACAGGGGGCGTCGGCTACACCTTC. This gives the protein CAISTGGVGYTF.

J is TRBJ1-2 and V is TRBV14; D not resolved. This CDR3 is built from 13 residues. Germline CDR1 is SGHDN and CDR2 is FVKESK. Trimming took off 0 bases at V and 4 bases at J, with 6 bases between the two ends. The DNA of the CDR3 is TGTGCCAGCAGCCAAGATTACAGCTATGGCTACACCTTC. It codes for CASSQDYSYGYTF.

This clone has a handful of counts. The rearrangement links TRBV27 to TRBJ2-2, with a weak D call TRBD2 (7 bases). CDR3 length equals 16 residues. V gave up 6 bases and J gave up 4 bases, with 18 bases separating them. Germline assignment: CDR1 MNHEY and CDR2 SMNVEV (reference sequence). DNA for the CDR3: TGTGCCAGCAGGGGGGGGGCAATTGGACCCACCGGGGAGCTGTTTTTT. This encodes CASRGGAIGPTGELFF.

The chain employs TRBV12-5 and TRBJ1-5; 8 bases line up with TRBD1. V shed 7 bases and J 9 bases; nucleotides not matched to a gene: 5. CDR3 length equals 12 residues. Looked up from germline, CDR1 is LGHNT and CDR2 is FRNRAP. In DNA, the CDR3 is TGTGCTAGTGCCACAGGGGGGGGGCCCCAGCATTTT. Its protein is CASATGGGPQHF.